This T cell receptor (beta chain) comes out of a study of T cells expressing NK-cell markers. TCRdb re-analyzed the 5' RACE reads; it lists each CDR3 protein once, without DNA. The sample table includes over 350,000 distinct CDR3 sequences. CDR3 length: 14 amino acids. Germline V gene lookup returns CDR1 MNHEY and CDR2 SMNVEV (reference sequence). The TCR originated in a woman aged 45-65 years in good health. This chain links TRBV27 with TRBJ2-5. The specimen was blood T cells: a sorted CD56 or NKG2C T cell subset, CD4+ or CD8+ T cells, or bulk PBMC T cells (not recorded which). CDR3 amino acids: CASSLRFRQETQYF.